This entry features one T cell receptor (beta chain) sequence. This receptor's antigen is unknown. No base qualities exist here, and no much larger clone lies one base off it. The library was prepared using the immunoSEQ multiplex PCR assay. For the multiplex PCR, a mixture combining 60 forward primers for TCR Vbeta segments and 13 reverse primers for TCR Jbeta segments was used. The CDR3 region of rearranged TCR beta genes was amplified from genomic DNA by a multiplex PCR assay. On the Illumina HiSeq System, the amplified TCR beta libraries were sequenced as 87-base-pair reads. The paper's processing steps were these. A later analysis counted about 82 million unique TCR beta chains across the 666 repertoires, and roughly 9.9 million of these chains were shared by at least two donors. To remove PCR and sequencing errors, raw reads were error-corrected and collapsed into unique sequences using a nearest-neighbor algorithm that merged closely related sequences. CDR3 sequences were aligned to IMGT reference sequences to assign V, D and J gene segments. For a sequence to be retained, at least a six-nucleotide match to both a V gene segment and a J gene segment was required. Rearrangements were classified as productive when the CDR3 lacked stop codons and remained in frame with V and J, and all other rearrangements were classified as non-productive. CDR3 was defined according to IMGT convention as the region running from the second conserved V-encoded cysteine to the conserved J-encoded phenylalanine. The earlier analysis of 500 to 600 of the donors excluded sequences that lacked an unambiguous match to a single V gene segment. In an earlier analysis of a few hundred of the donors, a V segment was called functional when productive rearrangements were above 56.7%, and segregating when the standard deviation between donors exceeded 5%. To diagnose cytomegalovirus status from the catalog of TCR beta chain sequences, a statistical classification framework was built. A later analysis assigned V and J genes by comparing TCR nucleotide sequences with IMGT/GENE-DB human TR gene sequences. A later analysis assigned CDR3 sequences and most-parsimonious VDJ recombination scenarios with the TCRdist pipeline. In a later analysis, each TCR beta chain was defined by its CDR3 amino acid sequence together with its V-gene family, and reads without a unique V-gene family were excluded. To address suspected cross-contamination and a sequencing artifact, a later analysis removed 550 to 750 highly shared, low-generation-probability nucleotide sequences. A later analysis calculated a clonal expansion index for each public chain from normalized within-repertoire ranks of inferred template counts. A later analysis computed generation probabilities with a VDJ recombination model fitted to out-of-frame rearrangements, and checked the results against IGoR. In a later analysis, hypergeometric tests were used to score TCR-TCR, TCR-HLA and TCR-CMV co-occurrence, with a repertoire-size bias correction applied to TCR pairs. In a later analysis, false discovery rates were estimated by permuting HLA or CMV assignments 20 times. In a later analysis, co-occurring TCRs were grouped with DBSCAN, and TCRdist sequence similarity was added when clustering was performed within HLA-allele-positive subsets. For co-occurrence clustering, repertoires with fewer than 30,000 or more than 120,000 public chains were excluded, along with a handful of repertoires with anomalous nucleotide sharing. The table was pulled from immuneACCESS by TCRdb, which kept in-frame rearrangements only. Such tables lose some clones; where checked, under half of the loss comes from unresolved V genes, and the rest has no known cause. V, J and clone size were drawn from that table, and D and trimming were deduced from the DNA. For this sample the table gives 150,000 or so clones, of which approximately 84% were detected only once. The top ten clones comprise around 0.41% of the sample.

The cohort consisted of 650 to 850 healthy bone marrow donors. Cohort members were all nominally healthy when sampled, although unrecorded immune exposures were likely present. The donor tested CMV seronegative and was one of the 352 seronegative cohort members. A peripheral blood sample was provided by each donor, and peripheral blood mononuclear cells were used for TCR beta sequencing. Genomic DNA extraction from the blood cell samples was performed with the Qiagen DNeasy Blood Extraction Kit. Including the terminal cysteine and phenylalanine, the CDR3 comprises 15 residues. The entry retains the CDR3 DNA only, 45 bases that are in frame from base 1. From the germline V gene, CDR1 is SGHRS and CDR2 is YFSETQ. A distance of 11 bases separates the germline ends of V and J, which lose 1 base and 4 bases respectively. This sample is drawn from a study of cytomegalovirus exposure and HLA in healthy donors (dated by TCRdb to the late 2010s). For the wider study: An earlier analysis of more than 550 of the donors reported approximately 300 Gb of sequence data and around 110 million unique TCR beta sequences obtained from 150 million to 200 million T cells. The study profiled the T cell repertoires of hundreds of subjects by immunosequencing and related them to cytomegalovirus serostatus. Both class I and class II loci were covered by HLA typing, at four-digit resolution. The study aimed to test whether signatures of past pathogen exposure could be identified by cataloging public T cell receptors. The number of typed donors differed by locus: 629-630 for A, B, C, DRB1 and DQB1; some 500 for DQA1; approximately 600 for DPA1; and some 470 for DPB1. Rather than using new phenotypic data, the later analysis identified candidate immune exposures from TCR beta sequences and from how often those sequences occurred across donors. All discovery cohort repertoires had been generated on a single sequencing platform. A later analysis re-examined previously published TCR beta repertoires from hundreds of donors and added high-resolution HLA genotyping to investigate patterns of TCR occurrence. A later genetic analysis took genome-wide SNP genotypes for about three fifths of the roughly 670 donors and used that subset as a discovery cohort. Across some 400 genotyped donors of the cohort, an average of approximately 220,000 unique TCR beta nucleotide sequences per donor were sequenced, and 15% to 20% of those sequences were non-productive. An early release that covered around 590 HLA-typed donors contained 250 to 350 gigabases of sequencing data and about 93 million unique TCR sequences. An earlier analysis of fewer than 700 of the donors applied high-throughput TCR beta sequencing to assess whether each TCR beta V gene segment acted as functional or pseudogenic. Donor age, sex, ethnicity and CMV serostatus were compiled alongside the repertoire data. Besides the first cohort of approximately 670 subjects, a separate validation cohort made up of 120 or so different subjects was used. Four or five DR-DQ haplotypes were handled as single units for association and clustering because linkage in the cohort was strong. The study combined high-throughput TCR immunosequencing, statistical association of individual TCRs with disease status, and machine learning to predict cytomegalovirus infection status. Of the roughly 400 genotyped donors, 81% fell in the genetic ancestry cluster associated with self-reported Caucasian donors. Beyond this particular receptor, the publication reports: Correlated functional status among segregating V segments might be attributable to linkage disequilibrium, but an unknown experimental factor could not be ruled out. Compared with the roughly 700-donor mean, donors in an Asian-associated ancestry cluster had fewer N-insertions in productive TCRs, according to a later genetic analysis. The classifier was reported to diagnose cytomegalovirus status with high specificity and sensitivity in both the original cohort and the validation cohort. Some IMGT-functional V segments, including TRBV6-2 and TRBV6-3, could not be distinguished by the 87-base-pair reads and were therefore excluded. In vitro tests confirmed that three of the cytomegalovirus-associated TCR beta chains recognize cytomegalovirus antigens. In an earlier analysis of more than 500 of the donors, most TCR beta V segments appeared in productive rearrangements about 87% or about 30% of the time, broadly matching IMGT annotations. A later analysis reported that several top co-occurrence clusters appeared linked to parvovirus B19, influenza, CMV and Epstein-Barr virus. A total of 164 TCR beta chains were listed by the study as associated with cytomegalovirus. In a later analysis, over 15,000 TCR beta sequences were associated with specific HLA alleles at a false discovery rate of 0.05. Most TCR sequences were observed very rarely across donors, whereas some public TCRs were present in many individuals. CMV serostatus was the only immune exposure information available for the cohort. According to a later analysis, most CMV-associated TCR beta chains appeared to be HLA-restricted, and the HLA associations seemed to be driven largely by CMV exposure. A further reported finding was that TCR beta sequences accurately predicted the HLA-A and HLA-B alleles for most subjects in the first cohort. An association between a missense DCLRE1C variant and V-gene and J-gene trimming of TCR beta chains was found in a later genetic analysis and replicated in an independent cohort. Because HLA typing was unavailable for some donors at each locus, only the typed subset was used in association tests. The sequencing pipeline was judged likely to have produced a cluster of highly shared sequence variants as a technical artifact. The authors suggested that the approach could potentially be generalized to other disease states and immunological phenotypes. Strong co-occurrence of HLA alleles, especially DR and DQ, made assigning TCR associations to individual alleles difficult. According to a later analysis, TCR association rates differed among HLA loci, with DRB1 alleles showing the most associated TCRs and HLA-C alleles showing the fewest. The cohort was sequenced for TCR beta chains only, and without alpha or paired-chain data the features that could be detected were limited. Because counts were too low, seventeen rarely observed V segments, including chromosome 9 orphons, were left out of the earlier analysis of 587 of the donors. Sequencing depth was assumed to be roughly uniform across donors in the presence/absence analyses, though that assumption may not hold. In a later analysis, HLA-associated TCR beta chains showed more clonal expansion and lower generation probabilities than non-associated chains that were equally common.

This TCR was sampled from a boy aged 2-9 years in good health and CMV-seronegative. Rearrangement joined TRBV5-1 to TRBJ2-2; too little of a D gene remains to name it. Sequenced material: PBMCs. The DNA is TGCGCCAGCAGCTTGACGGAGACTTCCACCGGGGAGCTGTTTTTT. Its protein reads: CASSLTETSTGELFF.